This T cell receptor (beta chain) was sequenced for a study of blood T cell repertoires in COVID-19. About the research overall: COVID-19 samples, acute and convalescent, were from the United States, Italy and Spain.

Method: immunoSEQ multiplex PCR; TCRdb's copy keeps in-frame clones and lacks some. In the table there are some 220,000 clones, about 80% of which are singletons. Material: peripheral blood. This clonotype originated in a woman aged 55-75 years with acute or convalescent COVID-19.

The CDR3 sequence: CASSLGKEGNTIYF. As DNA, the CDR3 is TGTGCCAGCAGCTTGGGCAAAGAAGGAAACACCATATATTTT. V and J are TRBV7-2 and TRBJ1-3, with D unclear. With 3 bases removed from V and 4 bases from J, the gap between germline ends came to 10 bases. There are 14 residues in the CDR3. Germline V gene sequence: CDR1 SGHTA, CDR2 FQGNSA.